The 17 T cell receptor beta chains below were found in one sample sequenced in a study of T cell repertoires in cytomegalovirus infection. One entry per CDR3 protein results from TCRdb running MiXCR on the reads. The profile shows 60,000 to 75,000 distinct CDR3 sequences, 4% of them singletons. What was sequenced was PBMCs. Every receptor here comes from a human donor in good health (CMV status not recorded). Some clones in this sample may be carry-over from other donors' samples.

This clonotype was observed at least ten times. The junction does not match germline at one end; this may be a read error. V gene TRBV7-2 combines with J gene TRBJ2-2; 7 nucleotides agree with TRBD2. The CDR3 is made up of 14 amino acids. Germline lookup yields CDR1 SGHTA and CDR2 FQGNSA. This chain's CDR3 is CASRAGANTGELFF. CDR3 coding DNA: TGTGCGAGCAGGGCGGGAGCCAACACCGGGGAGCTGTTTTTT.

In its sample, this clonotype was seen many times. V usage is TRBV7-8 and J usage is TRBJ2-7; D remains ambiguous. Germline V gene data show CDR1 as SGHVS and CDR2 as FQNEAQ. This CDR3 region has 17 residues. Trimming removed 6 bases from V and 0 bases from J, with 21 bases in between. CDR3 in DNA: TGTGCCAGCAGTTTGACTCGGCTACAGATGAGCTCCTACGAGCAGTACTTC. As protein: CASSLTRLQMSSYEQYF.

This clonotype was seen ten or more times. The chain has TRBV7-6 and TRBJ1-4, with TRBD1 matching over 7 bases. The V gene end was trimmed by 5 bases and the J gene end by 8 bases; junction bases not matched to a gene: 14. The CDR3 sequence is 16 residues long. The germline gives CDR1 SGHVS, CDR2 FNYEAQ. The CDR3: CASSPKMVRGKEKLFF. The CDR3 DNA sequence: TGTGCCAGCAGCCCGAAGATGGTCAGGGGGAAAGAAAAACTGTTTTTT.

This rearrangement joins TRBV7-2 to TRBJ1-2; D is ambiguous. The CDR3 extends over 13 amino acids. The germline gives CDR1 SGHTA, CDR2 FQGNSA. Trimming cost V 2 bases and J 2 bases, with 6 bases left between them. CDR3 bases: TGTGCCAGCAGCTTAATAGGGAACTATGGCTACACCTTC. This encodes CASSLIGNYGYTF.

The table lists this clonotype with many counts. The rearrangement joins TRBV7-9 to TRBJ1-3; D not certain. Germline loops: CDR1 SEHNR, CDR2 FQNEAQ (reference sequence). V was clipped by 3 bases and J by 6 bases, with 15 bases between them. The CDR3 contains 15 residues. The CDR3 loop reads CASSFSRVLANTIYF. CDR3 DNA sequence: TGTGCCAGCAGCTTTTCCCGGGTTCTAGCAAACACCATATATTTT.

This chain connects TRBV7-2 to TRBJ1-1, with D possibly matching TRBD1 (5 bases). Trimming left V 5 bases short and J 1 base short, with 14 bases between. Germline-derived CDR1 and CDR2 are SGHTA and FQGNSA. The CDR3 covers 15 residues. CDR3 loop: CASSPLGGTNTEAFF. The CDR3 DNA follows: TGTGCCAGCAGCCCCTTAGGCGGGACGAACACTGAAGCTTTCTTT.

J is TRBJ2-2 and V is TRBV5-4; TRBD1 might be the D (5 bases). CDR1 and CDR2 (germline): SGHNT, YYREEE (reference sequence). Trimming took off 0 bases at V and 3 bases at J, with 9 bases between the two ends. The CDR3 extends over 15 amino acids. The CDR3 coding sequence is TGTGCCAGCAGCTTGGGCAGGGTAGACACCGGGGAGCTGTTTTTT. Its translation is CASSLGRVDTGELFF. Supplemented by reference TRBV5-4 and TRBJ2-2, the full variable domain reads ETGVTQSPTHLIKTRGQQVTLRCSSQSGHNTVSWYQQALGQGPQFIFQYYREEENGRGNFPPRFSGLQFPNYSSELNVNALELDDSALYLCASSLGRVDTGELFFGEGSRLTVL.

This clonotype has at least ten counts. The chain recombines TRBV7-2 with TRBJ2-7, with D possibly matching TRBD2 (6 bases). V gave up 1 base and J gave up 1 base, with 11 bases separating them. Germline lookup yields CDR1 SGHTA and CDR2 FQGNSA. The CDR3 length is 15 residues. The CDR3 here is CASSLGRLASYEQYF. CDR3 DNA sequence: TGTGCCAGCAGCTTAGGAAGGCTAGCGTCCTACGAGCAGTACTTC.

This clonotype has a count of ten or more. V is TRBV4-1 and J is TRBJ2-7; D not resolved. Trimming took off 0 bases at V and 7 bases at J, with 10 bases between the two ends. The CDR3 consists of 13 residues. Per the germline V gene, CDR1 is MGHRA and CDR2 is YSYEKL. The chain's CDR3 is CASSQEWVGEQYF. CDR3 coding DNA: TGCGCCAGCAGCCAAGAATGGGTCGGTGAGCAGTACTTC.

This clonotype was detected ten times or more. The rearrangement links TRBV7-2 to TRBJ1-5; no firm D call. This CDR3 has 13 residues. Germline CDR1 and CDR2: SGHTA and FQGNSA. V shed 4 bases and J shed 5 bases, with 9 bases lying between them. CDR3 sequence: CASSSRADQPQHF. CDR3 in DNA: TGTGCCAGCAGCTCACGGGCTGATCAGCCCCAGCATTTT.

This clonotype has a count of ten or more. The chain links TRBV28 to TRBJ2-4; D not resolved. V was shortened by 6 bases and J by 0 bases, with 9 bases between the two germline ends. Germline-derived CDR1 and CDR2 are MDHEN and SYDVKM. The CDR3 runs 14 residues. The CDR3 nucleotides read TGTGCCAGCAGCCCCGATTTAGCCAAAAACATTCAGTACTTC. The encoded protein is CASSPDLAKNIQYF.

This clonotype was seen ten or more times. V usage is TRBV12-3 or TRBV12-4 and J usage is TRBJ2-7; TRBD2 matches 10 bases. Trimming removed 3 bases from V and 5 bases from J; junction bases left unmatched: 10. The CDR3 is 16 amino acids. CDR3 residues: CASSFLGLAEADEQYF. The CDR3 nucleotides read TGTGCCAGCAGTTTCCTCGGACTAGCGGAGGCGGACGAGCAGTACTTC.

This clonotype was counted at least ten times. The chain carries TRBV7-2 and TRBJ2-7, with 7 bases aligning to TRBD2. Germline lookup yields CDR1 SGHTA and CDR2 FQGNSA. This CDR3 region has 13 residues. The junction had 6 bases not matched to a gene; V was cut back by 3 bases and J by 7 bases. The CDR3 spells CASSFGEGSEQYF. DNA of the CDR3: TGTGCCAGCAGCTTCGGGGAGGGGTCGGAGCAGTACTTC.

This clonotype was counted only a few times. The chain couples TRBV7-9 to TRBJ2-1; 7 bases agree with TRBD1. This CDR3 comprises 14 residues. V lost 5 bases to trimming and J lost 3 bases; unmatched junction nucleotides: 4. Germline CDR1 and CDR2: SEHNR and FQNEAQ (reference sequence). The CDR3 nucleotides are TGTGCCAGCAGCCGGGACAGCAACTACAATGAGCAGTTCTTC. Protein product: CASSRDSNYNEQFF.

This clonotype was seen ten or more times. This sequence may be a read error, since a much larger clone differs from it by one base. The J gene is TRBJ1-1, the V gene TRBV7-2; 7 bases line up with TRBD1. CDR1 is SGHTA, CDR2 FQGNSA, per germline. There are 13 residues in the CDR3. Germline trimming cut 5 bases from V and 1 base from J; bases unmatched to any gene: 1. CDR3 in amino acids: CASSGQENTEAFF. CDR3 nucleotides: TGTGCCAGCAGCGGACAGGAGAACACTGAAGCTTTCTTT.

This clonotype has at least ten counts. The chain is built from TRBV28 and TRBJ1-6; weak D call: TRBD1 (5 bases). This CDR3 is 13 amino acids long. In germline, CDR1 is MDHEN, CDR2 SYDVKM. Trimming removed 8 bases at V and 4 bases at J, with 9 bases between. The CDR3 region is CASGGNYNSPLHF. The CDR3 nucleotides read TGTGCCAGCGGGGGTAATTATAATTCACCCCTCCACTTT. Filled out from reference TRBV28 and TRBJ1-6, the complete variable domain reads DVKVTQSSRYLVKRTGEKVFLECVQDMDHENMFWYRQDPGLGLRLIYFSYDVKMKEKGDIPEGYSVSREKKERFSLILESASTNQTSMYLCASGGNYNSPLHFGNGTRLTVT.

This clonotype was observed many times. The J gene is TRBJ2-1, the V gene TRBV7-3; 9 nucleotides align to TRBD2. Germline-derived CDR1 and CDR2 are SGHTA and FQGTGA. Trimming took 4 bases from V and 10 from J; bases not matched to a gene: 11. CDR3 length: 15 residues. The CDR3 reads CASSSLPGLAGEQFF. The CDR3, as DNA: TGTGCCAGCAGCTCTTTGCCGGGACTAGCAGGGGAGCAGTTCTTC.